Here is one TCR beta chain with its context. Its antigen remains unknown. The CDR3 has 12 residues. The V and J ends lost 4 bases and 5 bases respectively, with 8 bases between them. Germline V gene lookup returns CDR1 MGHDK and CDR2 SYGVNS. Noted time point: around 13 months of natalizumab therapy. The data belong to a study of multiple sclerosis patients with progressive multifocal leukoencephalopathy. Synthetic inline TR CDR3 controls covering all V-J pairings were spiked into each PCR. Profiled with immunoSEQ multiplex PCR; TCRdb holds only in-frame clones, not every one. This repertoire shows fewer than 35,000 clones, around 90% found once; its top ten account for approximately 1.3%. General observations from the study: Findings may reflect JC virus infection or just general immunocompromise.

The sequences come from PBMCs, collected from a patient treated with natalizumab. This TCR derives from a human donor with multiple sclerosis. The chain couples TRBV25-1 to TRBJ1-2; D is unresolved. This CDR3 is CASSGGGYGYTF. The DNA of the CDR3 is TGTGCCAGCAGTGGGGGAGGGTATGGCTACACCTTC.